This T cell receptor (beta chain) originates from a study of blood T cell repertoires in COVID-19. Whole-study context: Samples taken during acute and convalescent COVID-19 were collected in the United States, Italy and Spain.

The CDR3 is 19 residues long. Per the study methods: Amplification from reference gene primers served as the basis for estimated nucleated cell counts. Profiling relied on immunoSEQ multiplex PCR, and the TCRdb table lists in-frame clones only, not all of them. That table supplies the V and J calls and clone size; D and trimming were determined from the DNA. The sample carries about 120,000 clones, 87% recorded once. The receptor was derived from a human donor in a cohort sampled during active COVID-19. The chain is built from TRBV21-1 and TRBJ2-7; the table's TRBD2 call for D was not verified on the DNA. TRBV21-1 is annotated as a pseudogene. What was sequenced was peripheral blood. The CDR3 DNA sequence: TGTGCCAGCAGCAGCCTTACTACCCAGCGTCGTTCCTTGAAGGATGAGCAGTACTTC. Translated, it gives CASSSLTTQRRSLKDEQYF.